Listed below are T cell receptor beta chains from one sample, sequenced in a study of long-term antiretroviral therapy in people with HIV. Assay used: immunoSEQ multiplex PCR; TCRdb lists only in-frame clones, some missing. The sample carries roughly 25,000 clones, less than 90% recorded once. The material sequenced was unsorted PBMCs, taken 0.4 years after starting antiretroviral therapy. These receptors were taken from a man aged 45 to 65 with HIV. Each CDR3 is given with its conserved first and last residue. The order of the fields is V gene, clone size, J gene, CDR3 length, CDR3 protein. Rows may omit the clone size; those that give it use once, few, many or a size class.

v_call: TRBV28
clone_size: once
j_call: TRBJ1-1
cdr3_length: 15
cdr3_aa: CASSSGQAGGTEAFF

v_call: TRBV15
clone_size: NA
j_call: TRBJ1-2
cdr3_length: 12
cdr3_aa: CATSRDQFGYTF

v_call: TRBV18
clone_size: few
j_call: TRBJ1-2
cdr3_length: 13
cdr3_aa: CASSPSDFYGYTF

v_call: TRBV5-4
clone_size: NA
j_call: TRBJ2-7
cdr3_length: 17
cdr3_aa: CASSLGIRGAAGYEQYF

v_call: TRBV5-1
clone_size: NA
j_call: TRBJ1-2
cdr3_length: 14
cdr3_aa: CASSIHDREGGYTF

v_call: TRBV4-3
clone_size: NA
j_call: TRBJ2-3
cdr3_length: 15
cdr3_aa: CASSQVFAGTDTQYF

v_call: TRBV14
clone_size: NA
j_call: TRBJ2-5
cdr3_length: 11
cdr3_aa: CASSRGETQYF

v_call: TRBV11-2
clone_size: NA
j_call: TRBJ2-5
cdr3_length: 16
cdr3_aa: CASSVVTSGGAETQYF

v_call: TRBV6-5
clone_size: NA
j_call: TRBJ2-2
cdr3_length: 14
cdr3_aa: CASSYSPNTGELFF

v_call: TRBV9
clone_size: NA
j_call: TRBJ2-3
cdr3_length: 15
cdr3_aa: CASSVGAGGAYTQYF

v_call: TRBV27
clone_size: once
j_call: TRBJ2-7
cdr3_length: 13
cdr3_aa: CASRSHSTYEQYF

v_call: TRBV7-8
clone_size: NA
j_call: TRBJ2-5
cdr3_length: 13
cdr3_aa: CASSSDERETQYF

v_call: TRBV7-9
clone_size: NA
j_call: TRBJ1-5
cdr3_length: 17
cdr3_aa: CASSLGPEGPGNQPQHF

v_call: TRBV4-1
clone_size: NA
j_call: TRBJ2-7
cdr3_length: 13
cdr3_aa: CASSRVAPYEQYF

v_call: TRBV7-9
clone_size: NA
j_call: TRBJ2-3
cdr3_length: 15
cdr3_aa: CASSLFAGGTDTQYF

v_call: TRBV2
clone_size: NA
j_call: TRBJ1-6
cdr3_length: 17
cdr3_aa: CASSPRLPSSYNSPLHF

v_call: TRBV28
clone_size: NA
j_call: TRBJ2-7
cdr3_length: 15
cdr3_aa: CASSLSGTSSYEQYF

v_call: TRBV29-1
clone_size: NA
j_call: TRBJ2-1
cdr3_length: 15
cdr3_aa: CSALSLQGARDEQFF

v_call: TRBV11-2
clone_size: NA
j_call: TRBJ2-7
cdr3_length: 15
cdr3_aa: CASSLAVWQSYEQYF

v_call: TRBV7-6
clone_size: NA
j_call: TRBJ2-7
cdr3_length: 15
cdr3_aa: CASSLGSDRAYEQYF

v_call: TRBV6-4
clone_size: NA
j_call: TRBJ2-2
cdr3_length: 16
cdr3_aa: CASSPDRGGRTGELFF

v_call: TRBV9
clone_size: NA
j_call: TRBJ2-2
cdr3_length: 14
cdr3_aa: CASSVLQGTGELFF

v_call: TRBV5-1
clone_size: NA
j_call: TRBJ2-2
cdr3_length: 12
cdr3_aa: CASSPAAGELFF

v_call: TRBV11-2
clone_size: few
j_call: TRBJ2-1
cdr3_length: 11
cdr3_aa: CASGPRDEQFF

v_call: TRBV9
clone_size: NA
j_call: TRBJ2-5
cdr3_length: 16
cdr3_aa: CASSVDGGSFLETQYF

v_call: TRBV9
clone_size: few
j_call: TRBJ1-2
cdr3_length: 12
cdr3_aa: CASSGIVYGYTF

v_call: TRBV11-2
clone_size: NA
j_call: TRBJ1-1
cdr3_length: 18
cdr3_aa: CASSLDTYSRGRNTEAFF